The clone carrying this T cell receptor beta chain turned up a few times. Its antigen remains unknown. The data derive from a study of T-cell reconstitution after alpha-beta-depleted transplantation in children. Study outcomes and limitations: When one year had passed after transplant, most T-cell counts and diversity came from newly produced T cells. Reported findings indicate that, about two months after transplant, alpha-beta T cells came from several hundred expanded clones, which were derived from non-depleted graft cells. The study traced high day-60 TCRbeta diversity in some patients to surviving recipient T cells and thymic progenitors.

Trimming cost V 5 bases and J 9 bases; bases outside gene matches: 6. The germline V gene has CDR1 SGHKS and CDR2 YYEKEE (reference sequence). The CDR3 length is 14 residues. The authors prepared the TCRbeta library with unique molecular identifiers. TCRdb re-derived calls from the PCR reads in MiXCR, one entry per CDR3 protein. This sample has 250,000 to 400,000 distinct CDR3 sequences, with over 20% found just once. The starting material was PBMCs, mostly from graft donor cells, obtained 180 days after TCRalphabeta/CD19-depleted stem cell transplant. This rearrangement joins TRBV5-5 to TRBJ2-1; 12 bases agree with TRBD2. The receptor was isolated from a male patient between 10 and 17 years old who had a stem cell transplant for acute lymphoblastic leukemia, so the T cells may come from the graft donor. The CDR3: CASRAGTSGFEQFF. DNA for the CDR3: TGTGCCAGCAGGGCCGGGACTAGCGGGTTTGAGCAGTTCTTC. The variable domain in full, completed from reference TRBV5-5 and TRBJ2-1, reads DAGVTQSPTHLIKTRGQQVTLRCSPISGHKSVSWYQQVLGQGPQFIFQYYEKEERGRGNFPDRFSARQFPNYSSELNVNALLLGDSALYLCASRAGTSGFEQFFGPGTRLTVL.